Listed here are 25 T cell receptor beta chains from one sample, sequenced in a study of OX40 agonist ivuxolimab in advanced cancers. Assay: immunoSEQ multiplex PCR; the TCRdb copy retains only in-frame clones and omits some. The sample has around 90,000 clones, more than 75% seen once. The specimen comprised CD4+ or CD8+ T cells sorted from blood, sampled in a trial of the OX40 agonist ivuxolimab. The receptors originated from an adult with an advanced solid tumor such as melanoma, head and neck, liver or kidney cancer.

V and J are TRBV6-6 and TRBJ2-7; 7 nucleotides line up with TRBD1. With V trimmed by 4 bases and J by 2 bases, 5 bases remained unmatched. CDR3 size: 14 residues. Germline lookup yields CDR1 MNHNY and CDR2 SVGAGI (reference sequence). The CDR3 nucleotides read TGTGCCAGCAGTTCCCGGGACAGCGCCTACGAGCAGTACTTC. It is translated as CASSSRDSAYEQYF.

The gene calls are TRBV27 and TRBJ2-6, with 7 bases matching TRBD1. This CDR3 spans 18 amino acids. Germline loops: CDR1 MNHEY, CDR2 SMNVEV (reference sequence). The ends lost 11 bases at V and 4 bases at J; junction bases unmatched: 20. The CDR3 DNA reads TGTGCCGAACCACCGAATACCGGGACAGCTCCGGGGGCCAACGTCCTGACTTTC. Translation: CAEPPNTGTAPGANVLTF.

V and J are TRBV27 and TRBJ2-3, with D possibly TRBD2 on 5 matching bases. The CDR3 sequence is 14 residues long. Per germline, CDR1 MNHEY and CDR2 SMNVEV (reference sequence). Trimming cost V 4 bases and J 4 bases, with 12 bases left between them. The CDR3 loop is CASSSLLAPDTQYF. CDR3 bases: TGTGCCAGCAGTTCTCTGCTAGCCCCAGATACGCAGTATTTT.

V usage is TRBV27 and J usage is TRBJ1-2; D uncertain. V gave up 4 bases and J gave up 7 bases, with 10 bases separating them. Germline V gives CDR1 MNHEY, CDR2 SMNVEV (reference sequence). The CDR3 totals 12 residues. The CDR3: CASSSPQGGYTF. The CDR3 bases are TGTGCCAGCAGTTCCCCCCAAGGTGGCTACACCTTC.

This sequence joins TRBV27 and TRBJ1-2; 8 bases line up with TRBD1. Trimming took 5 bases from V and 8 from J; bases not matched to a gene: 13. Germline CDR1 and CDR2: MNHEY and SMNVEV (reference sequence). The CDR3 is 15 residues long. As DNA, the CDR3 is TGTGCCAGCAGTCCGTACCTCCTCGACAGGGGCGGCTACACCTTC. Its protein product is CASSPYLLDRGGYTF.

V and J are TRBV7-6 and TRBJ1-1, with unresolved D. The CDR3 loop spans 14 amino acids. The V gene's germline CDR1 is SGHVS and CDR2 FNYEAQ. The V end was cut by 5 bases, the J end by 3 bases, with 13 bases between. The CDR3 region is CASSPSQVHTEAFF. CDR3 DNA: TGTGCCAGCAGCCCCTCCCAGGTTCACACTGAAGCTTTCTTT.

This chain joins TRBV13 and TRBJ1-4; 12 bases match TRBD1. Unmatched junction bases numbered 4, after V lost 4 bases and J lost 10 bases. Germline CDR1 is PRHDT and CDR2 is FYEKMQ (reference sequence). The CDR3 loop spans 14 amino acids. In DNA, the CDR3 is TGTGCCAGCAGCTACGGGACAGGGGGCGGAAAACTGTTTTTT. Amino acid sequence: CASSYGTGGGKLFF.

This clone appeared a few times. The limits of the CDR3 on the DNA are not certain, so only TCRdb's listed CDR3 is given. The CDR3 loop is CASSSGQGQPQHF. The chain couples TRBV6-4 to TRBJ1-5; the listed D gene, TRBD1, was not tested against the DNA. The CDR3 is 13 residues long, ends included. Germline lookup yields CDR1 MRHNA and CDR2 SNTAGT.

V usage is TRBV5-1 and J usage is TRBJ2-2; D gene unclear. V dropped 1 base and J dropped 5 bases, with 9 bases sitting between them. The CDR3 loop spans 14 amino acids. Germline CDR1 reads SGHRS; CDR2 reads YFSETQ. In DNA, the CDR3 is TGCGCCAGCAGCTTGTACGCAGAAACCGGGGAGCTGTTTTTT. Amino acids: CASSLYAETGELFF. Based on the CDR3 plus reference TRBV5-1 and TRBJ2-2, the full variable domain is KAGVTQTPRYLIKTRGQQVTLSCSPISGHRSVSWYQQTPGQGLQFLFEYFSETQRNKGNFPGRFSGRQFSNSRSEMNVSTLELGDSALYLCASSLYAETGELFFGEGSRLTVL.

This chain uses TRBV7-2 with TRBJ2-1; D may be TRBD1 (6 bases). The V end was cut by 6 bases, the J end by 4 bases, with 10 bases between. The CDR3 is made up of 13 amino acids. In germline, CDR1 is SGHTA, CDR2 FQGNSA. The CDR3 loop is CASRRTAYNEQFF. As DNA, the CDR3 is TGTGCCAGCAGACGGACAGCTTACAATGAGCAGTTCTTC.

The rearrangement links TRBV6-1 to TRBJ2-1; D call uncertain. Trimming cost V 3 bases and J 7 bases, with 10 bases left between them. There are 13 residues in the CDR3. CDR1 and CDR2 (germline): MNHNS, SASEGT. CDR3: CASSDGYGNEQFF. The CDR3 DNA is TGTGCCAGCAGTGATGGGTATGGGAATGAGCAGTTCTTC.

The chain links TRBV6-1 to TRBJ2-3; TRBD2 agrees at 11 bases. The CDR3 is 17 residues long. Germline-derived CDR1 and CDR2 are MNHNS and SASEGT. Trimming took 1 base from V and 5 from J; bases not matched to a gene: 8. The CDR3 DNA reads TGTGCCAGCAGTGAAGGGAATAGCGGGGGGGCCAGAGATACGCAGTATTTT. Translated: CASSEGNSGGARDTQYF.

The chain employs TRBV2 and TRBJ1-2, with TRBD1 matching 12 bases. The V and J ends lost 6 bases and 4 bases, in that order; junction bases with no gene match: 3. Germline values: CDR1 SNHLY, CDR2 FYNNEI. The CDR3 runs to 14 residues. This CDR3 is CASRGTGGGYGYTF. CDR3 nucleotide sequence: TGTGCCAGCAGGGGGACAGGGGGCGGCTATGGCTACACCTTC.

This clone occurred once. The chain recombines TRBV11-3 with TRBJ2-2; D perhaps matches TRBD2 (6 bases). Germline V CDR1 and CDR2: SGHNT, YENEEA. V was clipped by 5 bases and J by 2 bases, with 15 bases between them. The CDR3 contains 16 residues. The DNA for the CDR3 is TGTGCCAGCAGCCGTGGGACTCATACCAACACCGGGGAGCTGTTTTTT. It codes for CASSRGTHTNTGELFF.

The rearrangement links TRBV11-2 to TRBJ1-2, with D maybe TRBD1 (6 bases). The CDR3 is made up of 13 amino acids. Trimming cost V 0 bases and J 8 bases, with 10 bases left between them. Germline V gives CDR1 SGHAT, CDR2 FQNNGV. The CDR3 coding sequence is TGTGCCAGCAGCTTAGACAGGGGTCGGGGCTACACCTTC. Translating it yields CASSLDRGRGYTF.

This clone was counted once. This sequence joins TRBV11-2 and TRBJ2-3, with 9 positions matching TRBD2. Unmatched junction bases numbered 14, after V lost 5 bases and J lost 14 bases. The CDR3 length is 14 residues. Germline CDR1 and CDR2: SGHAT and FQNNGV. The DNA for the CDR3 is TGTGCCAGCAGCCTTCGCCAGGGTAGCGGGGGTGGGTATTTT. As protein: CASSLRQGSGGGYF.

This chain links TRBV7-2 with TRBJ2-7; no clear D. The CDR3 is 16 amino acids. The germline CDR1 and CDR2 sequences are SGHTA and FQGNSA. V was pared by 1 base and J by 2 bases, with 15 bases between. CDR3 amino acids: CASSLDSVGLTYEQYF. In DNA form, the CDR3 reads TGTGCCAGCAGCTTAGATTCGGTAGGGCTAACCTACGAGCAGTACTTC.

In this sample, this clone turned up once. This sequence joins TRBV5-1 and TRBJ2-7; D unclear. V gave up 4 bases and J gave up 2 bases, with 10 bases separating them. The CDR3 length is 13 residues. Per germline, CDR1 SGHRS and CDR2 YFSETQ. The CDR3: CASSVDGPYEQYF. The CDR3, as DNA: TGCGCCAGCAGCGTCGACGGACCCTACGAGCAGTACTTC.

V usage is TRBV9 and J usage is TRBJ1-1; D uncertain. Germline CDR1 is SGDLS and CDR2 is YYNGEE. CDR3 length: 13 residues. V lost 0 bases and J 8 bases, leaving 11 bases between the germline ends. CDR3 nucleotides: TGTGCCAGCAGCGTAGGGGAAAGGGCAGAAGCTTTCTTT. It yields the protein CASSVGERAEAFF.

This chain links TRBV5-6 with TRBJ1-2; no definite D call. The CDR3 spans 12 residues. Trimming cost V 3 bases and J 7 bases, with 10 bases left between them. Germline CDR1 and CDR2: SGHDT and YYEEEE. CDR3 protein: CASSSWIGGYTF. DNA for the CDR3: TGTGCCAGCAGCTCCTGGATCGGTGGCTACACCTTC.

CDR3 nucleotide sequence: TGTGCCACCAGCCCCCGAACGGGGGGGAATGAAAAACTGTTTTTT. It is translated as CATSPRTGGNEKLFF. The chain combines TRBV15 with TRBJ1-4, with a weak D call TRBD1 (5 bases). Trimming took 5 bases from V and 5 from J, leaving 15 bases between them. Germline CDR1 and CDR2: LNHNV and YYDKDF (reference sequence). The CDR3 is 15 residues long.

CDR3 bases: TGTGCCAGCAGCTTAGCAGGAACTGGAAACACCATATATTTT. This codes for CASSLAGTGNTIYF. The chain joins TRBV7-3 to TRBJ1-3, with D uncertain. Germline lookup yields CDR1 SGHTA and CDR2 FQGTGA. The CDR3 loop spans 14 amino acids. V dropped 2 bases and J dropped 2 bases, with 7 bases sitting between them.

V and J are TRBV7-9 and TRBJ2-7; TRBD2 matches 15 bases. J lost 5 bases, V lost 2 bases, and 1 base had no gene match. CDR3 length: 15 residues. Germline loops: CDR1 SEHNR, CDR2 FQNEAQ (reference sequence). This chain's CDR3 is CASSLRTSGGDEQYF. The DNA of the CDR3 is TGTGCCAGCAGCTTAAGGACTAGCGGGGGGGACGAGCAGTACTTC.

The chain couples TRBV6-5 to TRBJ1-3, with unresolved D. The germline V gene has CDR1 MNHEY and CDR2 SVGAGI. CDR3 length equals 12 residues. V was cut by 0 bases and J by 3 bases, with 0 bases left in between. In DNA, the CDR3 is TGTGCCAGCAGTTACTCTGGAAACACCATATATTTT. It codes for CASSYSGNTIYF.

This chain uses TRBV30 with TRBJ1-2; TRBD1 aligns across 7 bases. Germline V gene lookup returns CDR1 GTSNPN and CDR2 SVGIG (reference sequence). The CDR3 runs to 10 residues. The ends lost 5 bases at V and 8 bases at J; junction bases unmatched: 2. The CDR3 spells CAWDRAGYTF. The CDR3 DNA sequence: TGTGCCTGGGACAGGGCGGGCTACACCTTC.